A single T cell receptor beta chain is shown here with its context. Under the authors' procedure: Amplification with reference gene primers provided the estimates of nucleated cell counts. TCRdb's copy holds only in-frame clones and misses some; the assay was immunoSEQ multiplex PCR. That table supplies the V and J calls and clone size; D and trimming were determined from the DNA. This table has about 140,000 clones, about 87% appearing once. This record comes from a study of blood T cell repertoires in COVID-19. Germline V CDR1 and CDR2: MGHRA, YSYEKL. The CDR3 has 16 amino acids. V was pared by 0 bases and J by 3 bases, with 15 bases between.

The chain couples TRBV4-1 to TRBJ2-7, with D possibly matching TRBD2 (5 bases). Sequencing used peripheral blood. The origin of this receptor is a human donor with COVID-19, enrolled during active disease. The donor label of this sample is uncertain. This chain's CDR3 is CASSQDYGEPLYEQYF. The CDR3 DNA follows: TGCGCCAGCAGCCAAGATTACGGGGAACCTCTCTACGAGCAGTACTTC.